One and the same sample provided the 22 T cell receptor beta chains below, sequenced in a study of blood T cells in healthy people across ages (dated by TCRdb to about 2015). The receptor library was made with 5' RACE. Data came from an Illumina HiSeq 2500. A second about 7 to 12 cycle PCR used a sample-barcoded 5' primer and a J-beta primer mix. The raw public reads went through TCRdb reprocessing: fastp at Q25, MiXCR clone calling, in-frame beta chains kept. Rows with a matching CDR3 protein are joined into one entry that keeps the most common DNA and genes. The sample table shows under 700,000 distinct CDR3 sequences, and 24% are seen once. Roughly 10% of the sample is held by the ten biggest clonotypes. The same data also contributed to another study, on T cells of mothers and their children.

What was sequenced was blood. The receptors shown here come from a boy aged 10-17 years in good health.

The V call is TRBV4-3, the J call TRBJ2-5; 10 positions match TRBD2. The tail of the sequence fits TRBJ2-1 better, so the J call may be wrong. Germline V gene lookup returns CDR1 LGHNA and CDR2 YSLEER. This CDR3 spans 15 amino acids. This CDR3 is CASSQASGRLNEQFF. CDR3 nucleotides: TGCGCCAGCAGCCAAGCTAGCGGGAGACTCAATGAGCAGTTCTTC.

This clonotype was recorded a few times. This chain links TRBV20-1 with TRBJ2-2, with TRBD2 matching 8 bases. After removal of 6 bases from V and 0 bases from J, the junction contained 6 bases not matched to a gene. CDR3 length equals 15 residues. Germline V gene lookup returns CDR1 DFQATT and CDR2 SNEGSKA (reference sequence). CDR3 DNA: TGCAGTGCAGGTCCTAGCGGGTCGAACACCGGGGAGCTGTTTTTT. Translating it yields CSAGPSGSNTGELFF.

The chain employs TRBV19 and TRBJ2-2; D gene unclear. V lost 9 bases and J lost 7, with 9 bases in between. The CDR3 length is 11 residues. The germline V gene has CDR1 LNHDA and CDR2 SQIVND (reference sequence). Here the CDR3 DNA reads TGTGCCAGCCTACTGGGCGGGGAGCTGTTTTTT. Protein sequence: CASLLGGELFF.

In its sample, this clonotype was seen a few times. The V gene is TRBV10-3, the J gene TRBJ2-5, with 8 bases identical to TRBD1. The last part of the DNA fits TRBJ2-7 better; the J call may be wrong. CDR3 length equals 16 residues. Germline CDR1 ENHRY, CDR2 SYGVKD. This CDR3 is CAISERGQGYSYEQYF. The CDR3 coding sequence is TGTGCCATCAGTGAGCGCGGACAGGGCTACTCCTACGAGCAGTACTTC.

This chain joins TRBV4-2 and TRBJ2-3; the match to TRBD2 covers 7 bases. The CDR3 is 17 amino acids. The V gene's germline CDR1 is LGHNA and CDR2 YNFKEQ. The J segment lost 2 bases and the V segment lost 3 bases, leaving 11 bases of the junction unmatched. The CDR3 DNA sequence: TGTGCCAGCAGCCAGGAAACCGGACTAGGCGTCACAGATACGCAGTATTTT. Translating gives CASSQETGLGVTDTQYF.

The rearrangement uses TRBV29-1 and TRBJ1-2; possible D gene TRBD1, 5 bases. The germline CDR1 and CDR2 sequences are SQVTM and ANQGSEA. The V gene lost 2 bases and the J gene lost 1 base, with 8 bases spanning the gap. The CDR3 sequence is 13 residues long. For the CDR3, the DNA is TGCAGCGTTGAACCAGACAGTAACTATGGCTACACCTTC. Residues: CSVEPDSNYGYTF.

The chain combines TRBV12-3 or TRBV12-4 with TRBJ2-7, with 9 bases matching TRBD1. Trimming took 2 bases from V and 3 from J; bases not matched to a gene: 5. The CDR3 runs 15 residues. CDR3 coding DNA: TGTGCCAGCAGTTTATCCGGGACAGGGAACTACGAGCAGTACTTC. This sequence encodes CASSLSGTGNYEQYF.

The chain combines TRBV20-1 with TRBJ1-4; a weak D match, TRBD1 (6 bases). CDR1 and CDR2 (germline): DFQATT, SNEGSKA (reference sequence). The V gene lost 3 bases and the J gene lost 0 bases, with 11 bases spanning the gap. The CDR3 consists of 15 residues. In nucleotides, the CDR3 is TGCAGTGCTAGGACAGGAATGACAACTAATGAAAAACTGTTTTTT. Translation gives CSARTGMTTNEKLFF.

This clonotype was seen many times. The chain couples TRBV28 to TRBJ2-1, with D possibly matching TRBD1 (6 bases). The V end lost 3 bases, the J end lost 3 bases, and 12 bases lay between the germline ends. Germline-derived CDR1 and CDR2 are MDHEN and SYDVKM. This CDR3 has 15 amino acids. Here the CDR3 DNA reads TGTGCCAGCAGTTTCCTGGACAGAGACTACAATGAGCAGTTCTTC. Translating gives CASSFLDRDYNEQFF. Complete variable domain (other parts from reference TRBV28 and TRBJ2-1): DVKVTQSSRYLVKRTGEKVFLECVQDMDHENMFWYRQDPGLGLRLIYFSYDVKMKEKGDIPEGYSVSREKKERFSLILESASTNQTSMYLCASSFLDRDYNEQFFGPGTRLTVL.

This sequence joins TRBV28 and TRBJ1-1; the D is unclear. V dropped 4 bases and J dropped 1 base, with 19 bases sitting between them. The germline CDR1 and CDR2 sequences are MDHEN and SYDVKM. CDR3 length equals 17 residues. DNA for the CDR3: TGTGCCAGCAGTTCACCCCTGGGGAGGTTGGGGAACACTGAAGCTTTCTTT. Protein sequence: CASSSPLGRLGNTEAFF. Full variable domain (missing parts from reference TRBV28 and TRBJ1-1): DVKVTQSSRYLVKRTGEKVFLECVQDMDHENMFWYRQDPGLGLRLIYFSYDVKMKEKGDIPEGYSVSREKKERFSLILESASTNQTSMYLCASSSPLGRLGNTEAFFGQGTRLTVV.

This clonotype appeared a single time. The chain carries TRBV5-1 and TRBJ1-2; maybe TRBD1 (6 bases). The germline V and J ends were trimmed by 5 bases and 2 bases, with 13 bases remaining between them. The CDR3 is 14 residues long. Germline V gene data show CDR1 as SGHRS and CDR2 as YFSETQ. The CDR3 nucleotides are TGCGCCAGCAGGCCGGGACACCCGAACTATGGCTACACCTTC. Its translation: CASRPGHPNYGYTF.

The rearrangement uses TRBV20-1 and TRBJ2-3; 14 positions agree with TRBD2. Germline V gene sequence: CDR1 DFQATT, CDR2 SNEGSKA (reference sequence). The length of the CDR3 is 16 residues. After removal of 6 bases from V and 6 bases from J, the junction contained 11 bases not matched to a gene. For the CDR3, the DNA is TGCAGTGCCTCCGGGACTAGCGGGGGCGCGCGGGATACGCAGTATTTT. Translation: CSASGTSGGARDTQYF.

The chain uses TRBV6-2 or TRBV6-3 and TRBJ2-5, with D unresolved. Germline CDR1 MNHEY, CDR2 SVGEGT. The V end was cut by 1 base, the J end by 2 bases, with 11 bases between. The CDR3 length is 15 residues. CDR3 coding DNA: TGTGCCAGCAGTTACTGGGCTGGTCGACAAGAGACCCAGTACTTC. Translating it yields CASSYWAGRQETQYF.

The table lists this clonotype with a few counts. V and J are TRBV6-5 and TRBJ2-5, with D perhaps matching TRBD2 (7 bases). Trimming removed 7 bases from V and 1 base from J, with 16 bases in between. The CDR3 is made up of 15 amino acids. The germline V gene encodes CDR1 MNHEY and CDR2 SVGAGI. CDR3 in amino acids: CASIMGGGTQETQYF. CDR3 in DNA: TGTGCCAGCATCATGGGGGGGGGCACCCAAGAGACCCAGTACTTC.

The chain combines TRBV6-2 or TRBV6-3 with TRBJ2-5; D might be TRBD2 (6 bases). Per the germline V gene, CDR1 is MNHEY and CDR2 is SVGEGT. The V end lost 7 bases, the J end lost 4 bases, and 13 bases lay between the germline ends. CDR3 length equals 13 residues. As DNA, the CDR3 is TGTGCCAGCATGGATAGCGGCCCAGAGACCCAGTACTTC. Its translation is CASMDSGPETQYF.

CDR3 sequence (DNA): TGCAGTGCCCGACTAGTAAGCGTCTACAATGAGCAGTTCTTC. Its translation is CSARLVSVYNEQFF. V usage is TRBV20-1 and J usage is TRBJ2-1; possibly TRBD2 for D (6 bases). CDR3 length: 14 residues. V lost 6 bases to trimming and J lost 3 bases, with 15 bases between them. In germline, CDR1 is DFQATT, CDR2 SNEGSKA (reference sequence).

The gene calls are TRBV25-1 and TRBJ2-5; maybe TRBD2 (6 bases). The J call may not be correct, given that the DNA end is closer to TRBJ2-7. This CDR3 has 15 residues. In germline, CDR1 is MGHDK, CDR2 SYGVNS. The CDR3 reads CASSDPRRLGPEQYF. The CDR3 DNA reads as TGTGCCAGCAGTGACCCCAGGAGACTAGGACCCGAGCAGTACTTC.

The gene calls are TRBV7-9 and TRBJ1-2, with TRBD1 matching over 9 bases. After removal of 2 bases from V and 5 bases from J, the junction contained 3 bases not matched to a gene. Per the germline V gene, CDR1 is SEHNR and CDR2 is FQNEAQ (reference sequence). The CDR3 runs 14 residues. The CDR3, as DNA: TGTGCCAGCAGCTTAACAGGGGGCTTTTATGGCTACACCTTC. It codes for CASSLTGGFYGYTF.

This chain links TRBV7-6 with TRBJ1-1, with 8 bases that match TRBD1. V was clipped by 1 base and J by 4 bases; unmatched bases: 8. The length of the CDR3 is 16 residues. Germline V gene data show CDR1 as SGHVS and CDR2 as FNYEAQ. The CDR3 DNA is TGTGCCAGCAGCTTAGGACAGGGGCAGTATGTCACTGAAGCTTTCTTT. Amino acid sequence: CASSLGQGQYVTEAFF.

The genes are TRBV28 and TRBJ2-5, with 13 nucleotides matching TRBD2. This CDR3 comprises 18 residues. Germline V gene lookup returns CDR1 MDHEN and CDR2 SYDVKM. With V trimmed by 6 bases and J by 4 bases, 14 bases remained unmatched. The DNA of the CDR3 is TGTGCCAGCAGCCTCTACGGACTAGCGGGGGCGGGTAGAGAGACCCAGTACTTC. Its translation is CASSLYGLAGAGRETQYF. Full variable domain (remainder filled in from reference TRBV28 and TRBJ2-5): DVKVTQSSRYLVKRTGEKVFLECVQDMDHENMFWYRQDPGLGLRLIYFSYDVKMKEKGDIPEGYSVSREKKERFSLILESASTNQTSMYLCASSLYGLAGAGRETQYFGPGTRLLVL.

The rearrangement uses TRBV28 and TRBJ1-1; D possibly corresponds to TRBD1 (5 bases). Germline V gives CDR1 MDHEN, CDR2 SYDVKM. The CDR3 covers 16 residues. Trimming took off 2 bases at V and 0 bases at J, with 13 bases between the two ends. The CDR3 sequence: CASSLRGVLMNTEAFF. In nucleotides, the CDR3 is TGTGCCAGCAGTTTAAGAGGGGTGCTAATGAACACTGAAGCTTTCTTT.

This clonotype has a handful of counts. The V call is TRBV4-1, the J call TRBJ2-5; D tentatively reads TRBD1 or TRBD2 (6 bases each). The V end lost 0 bases, the J end lost 2 bases, and 16 bases lay between the germline ends. This CDR3 comprises 17 residues. CDR1 is MGHRA and CDR2 is YSYEKL in the germline V gene. The DNA for the CDR3 is TGCGCCAGCAGCCAAGAAACCCCTAGGGGGGTACAAGAGACCCAGTACTTC. Residues: CASSQETPRGVQETQYF.